These T cell receptor beta chains were read from a single sample in a study of cytomegalovirus exposure and HLA in healthy donors. Here immunoSEQ multiplex PCR was the method, and the copy in TCRdb shows in-frame clones only, minus some. The sample lists 98,000 or so clones, roughly 79% occurring once. The sequencing sample was made of PBMCs. These receptors came from a man aged 35 to 55 in good health and CMV-seronegative. The CDR3 runs from the conserved cysteine through the conserved F or W. Fields, in order: D gene, J gene, V gene, clone size, CDR3 DNA, CDR3 protein. The D gene is left open where the match is weak. Size values are once, few and many counts, or a class for expanded clones, and some rows have none.

>-|TRBJ2-1|TRBV10-3|-
TGTGCCATCCAGCGGGCCTACAATGAGCAGTTCTTC
CAIQRAYNEQFF
>TRBD2|TRBJ2-7|TRBV13|-
TGTGCCAGCAGCAGAACCGGGACTAGCGGGAGCCTTACAGGTGGGGAGCAGTACTTC
CASSRTGTSGSLTGGEQYF
>TRBD2|TRBJ2-4|TRBV5-6|-
TGTGCCAGTACCGTAGCGGGAGCGGACATTCAGTACTTC
CASTVAGADIQYF
>TRBD1|TRBJ2-5|TRBV2|-
TGTGCCAGCACCTCTTCGGGACAGCCACAAGAGACCCAGTACTTC
CASTSSGQPQETQYF
>-|TRBJ2-5|TRBV19|few
TGTGCCAGTAGTATAAACAGGGTAGAGACCCAGTACTTC
CASSINRVETQYF
>-|TRBJ1-1|TRBV28|-
TGTGCCAGCAGCCTAACCACGGGGGGAGATAACACTGAAGCTTTCTTT
CASSLTTGGDNTEAFF
>TRBD2|TRBJ2-5|TRBV5-1|-
TGCGCCAGCAGCTTGCTAGCGGGGGGGGTCCTCCTCCAAGAGACCCAGTACTTC
CASSLLAGGVLLQETQYF
>TRBD2|TRBJ2-2|TRBV4-1|few
TGCGCCAGCAGCCCCGGGACTAGCGGGGGGCCAGTCACCGGGGAGCTGTTTTTT
CASSPGTSGGPVTGELFF
>-|TRBJ2-5|TRBV11-2|few
TGTGCCAGCAGCCGAGAGCGGGAAGAGACCCAGTACTTC
CASSREREETQYF
>TRBD1|TRBJ2-5|TRBV9|-
TGTGCCAGCAGCGTAGACAGGGGTTACCAAGAGGCCCAGTACTTC
CASSVDRGYQEAQYF
>TRBD2|TRBJ2-3|TRBV27|-
TGTGCCAGCAGATCACTAGCGGGAGGGCTGTCTGCCACAGATACGCAGTATTTT
CASRSLAGGLSATDTQYF
>TRBD2|TRBJ2-5|TRBV25-1|once
TGTGCCAGCAGTGGCAGTGGAGCGGGAGCAGGGGAGACCCAGTACTTC
CASSGSGAGAGETQYF
>-|TRBJ1-2|TRBV30|few
TGTGCCTGGAGTAAGGGGTTGAACTATGGCTACACCTTC
CAWSKGLNYGYTF
>-|TRBJ2-1|TRBV6-5|few
TGTGCCAGCAGTTTTCAGGGTGCTAACTACAATGAGCAGTTCTTC
CASSFQGANYNEQFF
>TRBD2|TRBJ2-7|TRBV28|-
TGTGCCAGCAGTTCGACTAGCGGGAGTGGGATCTCCTACGAGCAGTACTTC
CASSSTSGSGISYEQYF
>-|TRBJ2-3|TRBV27|-
TGTGCCAGCAGTTTGGACAGACGCACAGATACGCAGTATTTT
CASSLDRRTDTQYF
>TRBD1|TRBJ1-2|TRBV5-4|-
TGTGCCAGCAGCTCAGGGACAGCAAATATACATTATGGCTACACCTTC
CASSSGTANIHYGYTF
>-|TRBJ2-1|TRBV6-4|-
TGTGCCAGCAGTGAAGAAGCGGGCTCCTACAATGAGCAGTTCTTC
CASSEEAGSYNEQFF
>TRBD1|TRBJ2-7|TRBV4-1|-
TGCGCCAGCAGCCCGGAGGGGACAGGTAGTCCCTACGAGCAGTACTTC
CASSPEGTGSPYEQYF
>-|TRBJ2-7|TRBV19|-
TGTGCCAGTAGGTCCGGGGGGCCGCCGTACGAGCAGTACTTC
CASRSGGPPYEQYF
>-|TRBJ2-7|TRBV6-1|-
TGTGCCAGCACTAGAACAGGAACCTACGAGCAGTACTTC
CASTRTGTYEQYF
>TRBD1|TRBJ2-7|TRBV6-5|-
TGTGCCAGCAGATCGAGGGACAGCTACGAGCAGTACTTC
CASRSRDSYEQYF